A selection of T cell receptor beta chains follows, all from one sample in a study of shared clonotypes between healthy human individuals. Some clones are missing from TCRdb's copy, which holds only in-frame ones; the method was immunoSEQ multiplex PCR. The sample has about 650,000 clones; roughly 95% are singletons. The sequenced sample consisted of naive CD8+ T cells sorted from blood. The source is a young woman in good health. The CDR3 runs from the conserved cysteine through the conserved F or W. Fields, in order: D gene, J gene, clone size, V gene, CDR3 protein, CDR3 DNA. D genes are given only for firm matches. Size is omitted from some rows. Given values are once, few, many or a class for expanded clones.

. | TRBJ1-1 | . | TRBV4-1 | CASFESSNTEAFF | TGCGCCAGCTTCGAGTCCAGCAACACTGAAGCTTTCTTT
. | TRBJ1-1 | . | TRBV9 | CASSVAAATEAFF | TGTGCCAGCAGCGTAGCGGCAGCCACTGAAGCTTTCTTT
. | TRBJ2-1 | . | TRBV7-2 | CASSLTSVSYNEQFF | TGTGCCAGCAGCTTAACCTCTGTATCCTACAATGAGCAGTTCTTC
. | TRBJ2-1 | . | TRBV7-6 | CASSFREYNEQFF | TGTGCCAGCAGCTTCAGGGAGTACAATGAGCAGTTCTTC
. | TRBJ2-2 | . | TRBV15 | CATSRRGSTGELFF | TGTGCCACCAGCAGACGTGGGAGCACCGGGGAGCTGTTTTTT
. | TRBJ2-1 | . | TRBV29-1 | CSVGGGGNRYNEQFF | TGCAGCGTTGGAGGGGGGGGGAACCGATACAATGAGCAGTTCTTC
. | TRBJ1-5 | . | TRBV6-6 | CASSYGGRQPQHF | TGTGCCAGCAGTTACGGGGGGCGTCAGCCCCAGCATTTT
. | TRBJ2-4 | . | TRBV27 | CASSPFQGTKNIQYF | TGTGCCAGCAGTCCATTTCAGGGAACCAAAAACATTCAGTACTTC
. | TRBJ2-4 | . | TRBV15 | CATSRASTGAKNIQYF | TGTGCCACCAGCAGAGCCTCGACAGGCGCCAAAAACATTCAGTACTTC
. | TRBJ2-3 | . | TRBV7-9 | CASSLGGAGDTQYF | TGTGCCAGCAGCTTAGGTGGGGCTGGAGATACGCAGTATTTT
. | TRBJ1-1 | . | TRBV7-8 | CASSETGTEAFF | TGTGCCAGCAGCGAAACAGGGACTGAAGCTTTCTTT
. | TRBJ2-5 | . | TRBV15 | CATSRERGWGQETQYF | TGTGCCACCAGCAGAGAAAGAGGGTGGGGTCAAGAGACCCAGTACTTC
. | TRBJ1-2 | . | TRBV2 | CASTETGPNYGYTF | TGTGCCAGCACCGAGACAGGACCCAACTATGGCTACACCTTC
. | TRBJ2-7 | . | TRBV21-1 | CASSTHISSYEQYF | TGTGCCAGCAGCACACATATATCCTCCTACGAGCAGTACTTC
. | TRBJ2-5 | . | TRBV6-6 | CASSHIAQETQYF | TGTGCCAGCAGTCACATCGCTCAAGAGACCCAGTACTTC
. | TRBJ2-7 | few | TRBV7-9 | CASSLALGTNEQYF | TGTGCCAGCAGCTTAGCCCTAGGGACGAACGAGCAGTACTTC
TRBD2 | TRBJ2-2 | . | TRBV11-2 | CASSFRSSGGTGELFF | TGTGCCAGCAGCTTTCGCAGTAGCGGGGGCACCGGGGAGCTGTTTTTT
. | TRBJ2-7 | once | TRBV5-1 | CASSLASHYEQYF | TGCGCCAGCAGCTTGGCTTCCCACTACGAGCAGTACTTC
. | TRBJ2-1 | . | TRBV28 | CASSFLTGLLNNEQFF | TGTGCCAGCAGTTTCCTCACGGGGTTGTTAAACAATGAGCAGTTCTTC
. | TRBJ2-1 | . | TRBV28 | CASSGPLLGDSYNEQFF | TGTGCCAGCTCAGGACCCCTCCTCGGGGACTCCTACAATGAGCAGTTCTTC
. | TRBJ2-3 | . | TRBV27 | CASSWEQVVASPREMDTQYF | TGTGCCAGCAGTTGGGAACAGGTGGTGGCTAGCCCACGTGAGATGGATACGCAGTATTTT
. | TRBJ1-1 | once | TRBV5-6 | CASSLEGGEAFF | TGTGCCAGCAGCTTGGAGGGAGGTGAAGCTTTCTTT
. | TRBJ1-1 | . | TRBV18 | CASSPPTGWEPTFF | TGTGCCAGCTCACCACCTACAGGGTGGGAGCCGACTTTCTTT
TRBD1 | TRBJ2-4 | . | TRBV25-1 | CASSDGDSKNIQYF | TGTGCCAGCAGTGACGGGGACAGCAAAAACATTCAGTACTTC
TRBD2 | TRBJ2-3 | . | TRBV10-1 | CASSPGTSGEISTDTQYF | TGCGCCAGCAGCCCTGGGACTAGCGGGGAGATCAGCACAGATACGCAGTATTTT
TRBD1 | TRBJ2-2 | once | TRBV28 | CASSFGQGLTGELFF | TGTGCCAGCAGCTTCGGACAGGGACTTACCGGGGAGCTGTTTTTT
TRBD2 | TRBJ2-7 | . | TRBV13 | CASSIWTSGNNEQYF | TGTGCCAGCAGCATCTGGACTAGCGGGAATAACGAGCAGTACTTC
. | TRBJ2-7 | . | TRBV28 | CASSFVGVYEQYF | TGTGCCAGCAGTTTCGTAGGGGTCTACGAGCAGTACTTC
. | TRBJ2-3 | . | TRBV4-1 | CASSQPGLNTDTQYF | TGCGCCAGCAGCCAACCGGGACTGAACACAGATACGCAGTATTTT
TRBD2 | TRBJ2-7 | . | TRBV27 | CASSPWTSGSYEQYF | TGTGCCAGCAGTCCATGGACTAGCGGATCCTACGAGCAGTACTTC
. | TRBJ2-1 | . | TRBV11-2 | CASSSVEGPYNEQFF | TGTGCCAGCAGCTCAGTAGAGGGCCCCTACAATGAGCAGTTCTTC
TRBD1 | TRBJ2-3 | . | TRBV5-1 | CASSAGTEHTDTQYF | TGCGCCAGCAGCGCCGGGACAGAACACACAGATACGCAGTATTTT
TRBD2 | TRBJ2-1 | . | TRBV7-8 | CASSPIGLAAYNEQFF | TGTGCCAGCAGCCCAATTGGACTAGCGGCTTACAATGAGCAGTTCTTC
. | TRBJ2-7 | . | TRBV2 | CASSDSLYEQYF | TGTGCCAGCAGTGATAGCCTCTACGAGCAGTACTTC
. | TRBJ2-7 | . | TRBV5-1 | CASSGVGTPSYEQYF | TGCGCCAGCAGCGGGGTAGGGACTCCCTCCTACGAGCAGTACTTC
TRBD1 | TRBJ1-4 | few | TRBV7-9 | CASSFPGQQKLFF | TGTGCCAGCAGCTTTCCGGGACAGCAAAAACTGTTTTTT
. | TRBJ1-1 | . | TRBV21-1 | CASRRRLRGTEAFF | TGTGCCAGCAGGAGGCGACTAAGGGGCACTGAAGCTTTCTTT
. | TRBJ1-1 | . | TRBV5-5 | CASSLGHNTEAFF | TGTGCCAGCAGCTTGGGACACAACACTGAAGCTTTCTTT
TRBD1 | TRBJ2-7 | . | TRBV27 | CASRPGTGREQYF | TGTGCCAGCAGACCCGGGACAGGGCGAGAGCAGTACTTC
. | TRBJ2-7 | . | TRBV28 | CASIKEQVGPYEQYF | TGTGCCAGCATAAAGGAACAAGTGGGACCCTACGAGCAGTACTTC
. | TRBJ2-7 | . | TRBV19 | CASKGQGPYEQYF | TGTGCCAGTAAGGGGCAGGGGCCCTACGAGCAGTACTTC
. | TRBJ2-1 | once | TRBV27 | CASSLPPGGAEQFF | TGTGCCAGCAGTTTACCGCCCGGTGGGGCTGAGCAGTTCTTC
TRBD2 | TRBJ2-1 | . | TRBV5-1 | CASSLHPRVLYQGTSGGSEQFF | TGCGCCAGCAGCTTGCACCCCCGGGTCTTATATCAAGGGACTAGCGGAGGAAGTGAGCAGTTCTTC
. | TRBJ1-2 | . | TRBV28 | CASRWGNPNYGYTF | TGTGCCAGCAGGTGGGGGAATCCTAACTATGGCTACACCTTC
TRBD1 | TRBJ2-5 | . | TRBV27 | CASRGMTGGKQYF | TGTGCCAGCAGGGGGATGACAGGGGGTAAGCAGTACTTC
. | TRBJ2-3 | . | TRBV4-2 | CASSQESGLSETQYF | TGTGCCAGCAGCCAAGAATCAGGACTGTCGGAGACGCAGTATTTT
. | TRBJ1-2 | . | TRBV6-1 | CASSQDTIYGYTF | TGTGCCAGCAGTCAGGACACGATCTATGGCTACACCTTC